The TCR beta chain under discussion was sequenced for a study of CD8+ T cells in alopecia areata. Overall study results and limits: Elevated clonality characterized lesional scalp relative to normal scalp, particularly in alopecia totalis/universalis.

Comments on this clone: Its specificity is unknown.

RNA extraction and reverse transcription yielded cDNA as sequencing template. The assay was immunoSEQ multiplex PCR, and TCRdb's table has in-frame clones only and misses some. The table includes 75,000 to 100,000 clones, approximately 42% detected once. Alopecia areata patients had lesional scalp punch biopsies and peripheral blood taken from them. The germline V gene has CDR1 SGDLS and CDR2 YYNGEE. The CDR3 consists of 15 residues. With 0 bases removed from V and 1 base from J, the gap between germline ends came to 10 bases. This clonotype was sampled from a human donor with alopecia areata. The sample taken for sequencing was CD4+ T cells sorted from blood. The rearrangement joins TRBV9 to TRBJ2-5; D call uncertain. For the CDR3, the DNA is TGTGCCAGCAGCGTAGGCCCGCAGCCCCAAGAGACCCAGTACTTC. Its protein product is CASSVGPQPQETQYF. Full variable domain (rest looked up from reference TRBV9 and TRBJ2-5): DSGVTQTPKHLITATGQRVTLRCSPRSGDLSVYWYQQSLDQGLQFLIQYYNGEERAKGNILERFSAQQFPDLHSELNLSSLELGDSALYFCASSVGPQPQETQYFGPGTRLLVL.